Here is one T cell receptor beta chain with its context. No antigen is known for it. All donors participated as healthy donors of bone marrow. A multiplex PCR was run with 60 Vbeta primers and 13 Jbeta primers. The assay was immunoSEQ multiplex PCR, and TCRdb's table has in-frame clones only and misses some. The sample lists 150,000 to 200,000 clones; approximately 78% were seen once. This CDR3 comprises 14 residues. Germline-derived CDR1 and CDR2 are MNHEY and SVGAGI. Trimming removed 6 bases at V and 3 bases at J, with 14 bases between. The entry originates in a study of cytomegalovirus exposure and HLA in healthy donors. Study background: The study placed around 80% of its approximately 400 genotyped donors in the Caucasian-associated ancestry cluster. General study results and limits: For TCR beta chains, V- and J-gene trimming was later linked to a missense DCLRE1C variant.

The receptor's source is a woman younger than 35 in good health and CMV-seronegative. V and J are TRBV6-5 and TRBJ1-1, with unresolved D. Sequenced sample: PBMCs. CDR3 amino acids: CASSPSLGHTEAFF. For the CDR3, the DNA is TGTGCCAGCAGCCCCTCCCTTGGGCACACTGAAGCTTTCTTT.